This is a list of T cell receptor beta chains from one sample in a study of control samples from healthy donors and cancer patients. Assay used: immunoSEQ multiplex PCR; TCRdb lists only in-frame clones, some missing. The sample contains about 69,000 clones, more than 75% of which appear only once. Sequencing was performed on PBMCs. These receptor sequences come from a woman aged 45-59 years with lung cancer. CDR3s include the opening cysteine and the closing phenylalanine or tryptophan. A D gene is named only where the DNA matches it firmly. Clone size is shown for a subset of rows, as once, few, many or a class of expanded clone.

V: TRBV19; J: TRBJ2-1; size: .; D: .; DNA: TGTGCCAGTAGTATAGATACGACAGCCTACAATGAGCAGTTCTTC; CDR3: CASSIDTTAYNEQFF
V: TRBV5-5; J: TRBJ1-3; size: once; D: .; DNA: TGTGCCAGCAGCTCCGGGGGGCCTGGAAACACCATATATTTT; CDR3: CASSSGGPGNTIYF
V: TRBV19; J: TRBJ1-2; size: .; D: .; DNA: TGTGCCAGTAGTATGTTGGGAGCTAACTATGGCTACACCTTC; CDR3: CASSMLGANYGYTF
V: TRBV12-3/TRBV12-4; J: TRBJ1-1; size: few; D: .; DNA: TGTGCCAGCAGTTTAACGAGGAATACTGAAGCTTTCTTT; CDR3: CASSLTRNTEAFF
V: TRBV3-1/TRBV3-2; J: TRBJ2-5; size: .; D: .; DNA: TGTGCCAGCAGCCAAGATAGGAGGACCCAGTACTTC; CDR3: CASSQDRRTQYF
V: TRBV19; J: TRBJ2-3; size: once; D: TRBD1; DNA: TGTGCCAGTAGTATCCCTGGACAGGGACAAGATACGCAGTATTTT; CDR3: CASSIPGQGQDTQYF
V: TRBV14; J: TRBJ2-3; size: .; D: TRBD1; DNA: TGTGCCAGCAGTCGACAGGGGGCGGGGACAGATACGCAGTATTTT; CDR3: CASSRQGAGTDTQYF
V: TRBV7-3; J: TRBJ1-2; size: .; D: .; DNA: TGTGCCAGCAGCTTAACGCCTGATTGGGAGGCAGCAACCTTC; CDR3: CASSLTPDWEAATF
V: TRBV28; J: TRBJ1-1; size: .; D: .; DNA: TGTGCCATCACACAGCTGAGAACTGAAGCTTTCTTT; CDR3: CAITQLRTEAFF
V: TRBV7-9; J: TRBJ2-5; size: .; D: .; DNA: TGTGCCAGCGGGTCCCCGGAGACCCAGTACTTC; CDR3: CASGSPETQYF
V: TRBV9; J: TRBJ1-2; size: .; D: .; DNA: TGTGCCAGCAGCCCATTGGCGGGGTATGGCTACACCTTC; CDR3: CASSPLAGYGYTF
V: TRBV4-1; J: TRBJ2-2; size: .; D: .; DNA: TGCGCCAGCAGCCAAGATAGGGGCCGGGGCACCGGGGAGCTGTTTTTT; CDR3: CASSQDRGRGTGELFF
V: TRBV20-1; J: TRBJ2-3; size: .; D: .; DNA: TGCAGTGCTAGTGGACTCCAGGATACGCAGTATTTT; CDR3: CSASGLQDTQYF
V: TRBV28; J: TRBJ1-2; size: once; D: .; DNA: TGTGCCAGTAACAGAGCTAACTATGGCTACACCTTC; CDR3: CASNRANYGYTF
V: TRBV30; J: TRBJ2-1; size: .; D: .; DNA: TGTGCCTGGAGTGGCGAATTTGGGCAGTTCTTC; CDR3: CAWSGEFGQFF
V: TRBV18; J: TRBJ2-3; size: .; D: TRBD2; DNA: TGTGCCAGCTCTCCGGGACTAGTAACAGATACGCAGTATTTT; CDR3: CASSPGLVTDTQYF
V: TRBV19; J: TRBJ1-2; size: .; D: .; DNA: TGTGCCAGTAGTAATAAACAGGCATCTGGTGACTATGGCTACACCTTC; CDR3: CASSNKQASGDYGYTF
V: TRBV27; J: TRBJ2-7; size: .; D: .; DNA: TGTGCCGGCAGTTTAGCTCCCGGGGGCCAGTACGAGCAGTACTTC; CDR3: CAGSLAPGGQYEQYF
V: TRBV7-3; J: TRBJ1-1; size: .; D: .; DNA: TGTGCCAGCAGCTTTGCTGGGGGTATGGACACTGAAGCTTTCTTT; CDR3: CASSFAGGMDTEAFF
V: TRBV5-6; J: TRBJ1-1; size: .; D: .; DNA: TGTGCCAGCAGCTTGGTCGGGGTATTCGAAGGTGAAGCTTTCTTT; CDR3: CASSLVGVFEGEAFF
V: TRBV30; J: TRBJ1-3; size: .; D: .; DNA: TGTGCCTGGAGTGGTCCCGGGTTGGGAAACACCATATATTTT; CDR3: CAWSGPGLGNTIYF
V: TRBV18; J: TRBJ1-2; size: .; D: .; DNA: TGTGCCAGCTCGCTCCGCGGGGACGACTATGGCTACACCTTC; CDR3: CASSLRGDDYGYTF
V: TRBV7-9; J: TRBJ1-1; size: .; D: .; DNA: TGTGCCAGCAGCTTACAGGGTAGTGGCACTGAAGCTTTCTTT; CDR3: CASSLQGSGTEAFF
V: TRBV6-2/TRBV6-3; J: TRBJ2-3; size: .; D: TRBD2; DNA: TGTGCCAGCAGTTACAGAGGGCTAGCGGGGGGGCCAAGCACAGATACGCAGTATTTT; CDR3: CASSYRGLAGGPSTDTQYF
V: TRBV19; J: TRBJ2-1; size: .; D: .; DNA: TGTGCCAGTAGTCCGCGGACGCCGGGGGTGTACAATGAGCAGTTCTTC; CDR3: CASSPRTPGVYNEQFF